This is a list of T cell receptor beta chains from one sample in a study of cytomegalovirus exposure and HLA in healthy donors. Produced via immunoSEQ multiplex PCR; TCRdb's table is partial and in-frame only. The table shows around 65,000 clones, with about four fifths occurring only once. Input material: PBMCs. These receptors were taken from a woman in her twenties or thirties in good health and CMV-seronegative. CDR3s include the opening cysteine and the closing phenylalanine or tryptophan. The order of the fields is CDR3 DNA, CDR3 protein, D gene, J gene, clone size, V gene. A D gene is named only where the DNA matches it firmly. The size entry is marked missing in some rows and otherwise reads once, few, many or a size class.

TGTGCCAGCAGCTTACAGCGGGGCCGTACGCAGTATTTT | CASSLQRGRTQYF | TRBD2 | TRBJ2-3 | once | TRBV7-2
TGTGCCTGGATCCAATCGTGGGGGGTCGTCCCAGATACGCAGTATTTT | CAWIQSWGVVPDTQYF | - | TRBJ2-3 | - | TRBV30
TGTGCCAGCAGCTTGGGAGCGGGGCCTGGCAATGAGCAGTTCTTC | CASSLGAGPGNEQFF | TRBD2 | TRBJ2-1 | - | TRBV5-4
TGTGCCAGCAGTAGGACGAGGGATGAAGCTTTCTTT | CASSRTRDEAFF | - | TRBJ1-1 | - | TRBV6-5
TGTGCCAGCAGCTCACTTGATAGCAATCAGCCCCAGCATTTT | CASSSLDSNQPQHF | - | TRBJ1-5 | - | TRBV7-8
TGTGCCAGCAGCGTAGGGGGGGACAGGGGAGTAAATGGTGGCTACACCTTC | CASSVGGDRGVNGGYTF | TRBD1 | TRBJ1-2 | once | TRBV9
TGCAGTGCAGAGAGGAAATATGAGCAGTTCTTC | CSAERKYEQFF | - | TRBJ2-1 | - | TRBV20-1
TGTGCCAGCAGCTTAGTTGCGGACAGGGAGAATGGCTACACCTTC | CASSLVADRENGYTF | TRBD1 | TRBJ1-2 | - | TRBV7-2
TGTGCCAGCAGAACCGAACTGCAGGGATCACCCCTCCACTTT | CASRTELQGSPLHF | - | TRBJ1-6 | few | TRBV28
TGTGCCTGGAGTTTCACGATTCCGGGCTCCTATAATTCACCCCTCCACTTT | CAWSFTIPGSYNSPLHF | - | TRBJ1-6 | - | TRBV30
TGTGCCAGCAGTGAAGGGACAGGGGCAGATACGCAGTATTTT | CASSEGTGADTQYF | TRBD1 | TRBJ2-3 | large | TRBV6-1
TGTGCCAGCACGGAGGCAAGAATGTACACTGAAGCTTTCTTT | CASTEARMYTEAFF | - | TRBJ1-1 | - | TRBV28
TGCGCCAGCAGCCTCACGGCAGCGGGCGGGGGGGATACGCAGTATTTT | CASSLTAAGGGDTQYF | TRBD2 | TRBJ2-3 | once | TRBV4-3
TGCGCCAGCAGTGAGTCCCTTGGGGGGAGTGACGGCTACACCTTC | CASSESLGGSDGYTF | - | TRBJ1-2 | - | TRBV10-1
TGCAGCGTTGAACAGGGGAGGGGCCACGGGGAGCTGTTTTTT | CSVEQGRGHGELFF | - | TRBJ2-2 | once | TRBV29-1
TGCGCCAGCAGCTTGACTGGGGGCAATGAAAAACTGTTTTTT | CASSLTGGNEKLFF | - | TRBJ1-4 | - | TRBV5-1
TGTGCCAGCAGCTTAGCGGGGGACTGGGGGGGTGAGCAGTTCTTC | CASSLAGDWGGEQFF | TRBD2 | TRBJ2-1 | medium-sized | TRBV11-3
TGCGCCAGCAGCCAAGACTACAGTGCGAGTCAGTACGAGCAGTACTTC | CASSQDYSASQYEQYF | - | TRBJ2-7 | - | TRBV4-3
TGTGCCAGCAGCGCTAAGTGGAGCACTGAAGCTTTCTTT | CASSAKWSTEAFF | - | TRBJ1-1 | few | TRBV6-5
TGTGCCAGCAGTTTATTCCACTCCGACCTAGCGGGGCAGCAAGAGACCCAGTACTTC | CASSLFHSDLAGQQETQYF | TRBD2 | TRBJ2-5 | - | TRBV28
TGCGCCAGCAGCTTGAAGGGGCCCGATACGCAGTATTTT | CASSLKGPDTQYF | - | TRBJ2-3 | - | TRBV5-1
TGTGCCAGCAGTCCCTCTTTGGGGGGATACGAGCAGTACTTC | CASSPSLGGYEQYF | - | TRBJ2-7 | - | TRBV5-6